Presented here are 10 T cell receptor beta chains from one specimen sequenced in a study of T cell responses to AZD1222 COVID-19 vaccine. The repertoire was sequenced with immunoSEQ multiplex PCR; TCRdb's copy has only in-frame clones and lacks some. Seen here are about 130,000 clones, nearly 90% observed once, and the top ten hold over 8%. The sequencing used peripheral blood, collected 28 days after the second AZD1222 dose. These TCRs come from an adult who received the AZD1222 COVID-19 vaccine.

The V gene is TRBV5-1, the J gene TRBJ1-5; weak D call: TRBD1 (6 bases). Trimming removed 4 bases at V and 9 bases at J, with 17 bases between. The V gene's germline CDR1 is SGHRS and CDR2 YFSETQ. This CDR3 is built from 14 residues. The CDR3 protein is CASSTGQLGGPQHF. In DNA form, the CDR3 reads TGCGCCAGCAGCACTGGACAGCTCGGAGGGCCCCAGCATTTT.

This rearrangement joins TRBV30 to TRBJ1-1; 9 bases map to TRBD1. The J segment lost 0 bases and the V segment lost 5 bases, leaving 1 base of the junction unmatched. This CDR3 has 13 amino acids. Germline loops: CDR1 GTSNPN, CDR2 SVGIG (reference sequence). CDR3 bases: TGTGCCTGGGACAGGGGGTTGAACACTGAAGCTTTCTTT. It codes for CAWDRGLNTEAFF.

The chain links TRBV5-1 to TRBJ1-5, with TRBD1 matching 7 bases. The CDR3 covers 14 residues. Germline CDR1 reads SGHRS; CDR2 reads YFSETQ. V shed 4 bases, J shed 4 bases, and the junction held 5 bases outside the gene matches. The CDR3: CASSTGQQNQPQHF. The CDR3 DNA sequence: TGCGCCAGCAGCACGGGACAGCAGAATCAGCCCCAGCATTTT.

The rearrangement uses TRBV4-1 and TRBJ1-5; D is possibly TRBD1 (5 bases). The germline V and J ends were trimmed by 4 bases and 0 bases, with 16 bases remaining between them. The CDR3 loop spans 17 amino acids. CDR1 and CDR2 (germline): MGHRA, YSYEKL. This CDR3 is CASSPSPGHLSNQPQHF. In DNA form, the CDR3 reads TGCGCCAGCAGCCCATCCCCCGGACATCTTAGCAATCAGCCCCAGCATTTT.

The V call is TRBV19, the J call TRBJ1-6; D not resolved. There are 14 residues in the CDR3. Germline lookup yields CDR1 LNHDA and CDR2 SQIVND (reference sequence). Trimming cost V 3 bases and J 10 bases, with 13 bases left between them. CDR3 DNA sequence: TGTGCCAGTAGTATGTTACAGCAGCACTCACCCCTCCACTTT. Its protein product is CASSMLQQHSPLHF. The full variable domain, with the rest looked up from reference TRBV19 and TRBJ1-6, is DGGITQSPKYLFRKEGQNVTLSCEQNLNHDAMYWYRQDPGQGLRLIYYSQIVNDFQKGDIAEGYSVSREKKESFPLTVTSAQKNPTAFYLCASSMLQQHSPLHFGNGTRLTVT.

CDR3: CASSPSGTSGSFKDTQYF. The CDR3 DNA reads as TGTGCCAGCAGCCCGTCCGGGACTAGCGGAAGCTTTAAAGATACGCAGTATTTT. This chain joins TRBV4-2 and TRBJ2-3; TRBD2 agrees at 11 bases. V was clipped by 4 bases and J by 5 bases; unmatched bases: 14. Germline CDR1 and CDR2: LGHNA and YNFKEQ. This CDR3 is built from 18 residues.

This CDR3 is CAWTRATLNYGYTF. For the CDR3, the DNA is TGTGCCTGGACCCGAGCGACTCTTAACTATGGCTACACCTTC. V usage is TRBV30 and J usage is TRBJ1-2; D unresolved. The CDR3 totals 14 residues. Germline V CDR1 and CDR2: GTSNPN, SVGIG (reference sequence). V was clipped by 4 bases and J by 1 base, with 13 bases between them.

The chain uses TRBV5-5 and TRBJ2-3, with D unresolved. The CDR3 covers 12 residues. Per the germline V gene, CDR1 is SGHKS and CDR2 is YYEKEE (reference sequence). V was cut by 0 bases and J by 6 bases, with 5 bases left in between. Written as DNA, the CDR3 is TGTGCCAGCAGCTTGGTAGGGGATACGCAGTATTTT. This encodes CASSLVGDTQYF.

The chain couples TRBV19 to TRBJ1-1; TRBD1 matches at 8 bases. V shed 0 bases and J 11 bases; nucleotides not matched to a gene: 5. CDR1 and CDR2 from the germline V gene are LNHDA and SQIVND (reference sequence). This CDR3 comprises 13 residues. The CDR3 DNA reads TGTGCCAGTAGTATAGATAGGACAGGGAGGGCTTTCTTT. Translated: CASSIDRTGRAFF.

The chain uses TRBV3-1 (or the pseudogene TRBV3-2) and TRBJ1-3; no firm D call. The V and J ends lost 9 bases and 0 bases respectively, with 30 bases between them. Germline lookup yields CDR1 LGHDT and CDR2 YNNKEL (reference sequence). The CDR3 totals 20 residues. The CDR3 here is CARSRPQVALRATSGNTIYF. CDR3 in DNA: TGTGCCAGAAGTCGCCCACAAGTCGCATTAAGGGCCACCTCTGGAAACACCATATATTTT.